The rows below give T cell receptor beta chains drawn from one sample of a study of breast tumors, draining lymph nodes, adjacent tissues. TCRdb re-called the multiplex PCR reads with MiXCR, one entry per CDR3 protein. The repertoire holds 270,000 or so distinct CDR3 sequences, with under 35% as singletons. Sequenced input: axillary lymph node tissue. These receptors all stem from a female donor with breast cancer. Some clones in this sample may be carry-over from other donors' samples. CDR3s include the opening cysteine and the closing phenylalanine or tryptophan. The D gene is left open where the match is weak. Some rows have no size entry. The others give once, few or many, or a class for an expanded clone.

size	D	V	J	CDR3	DNA
many	TRBD1	TRBV19	TRBJ1-5	CASSGQARNQPQHF	TGTGCCAGTAGTGGACAGGCCCGCAATCAGCCCCAGCATTTT
once	TRBD2	TRBV5-6	TRBJ2-3	CASSLVSGSRSDTQYF	TGTGCCAGCAGCTTGGTTAGCGGGAGTAGGTCAGATACGCAGTATTTT
many	.	TRBV19	TRBJ1-4	CASSQGGSEKLFF	TGTGCCAGTAGTCAAGGAGGGAGTGAAAAACTGTTTTTT
many	.	TRBV12-3/TRBV12-4	TRBJ2-6	CASHSGANVLTF	TGTGCCAGCCACTCTGGGGCCAACGTCCTGACTTTC
many	.	TRBV12-3/TRBV12-4	TRBJ1-3	CASSLSGPAGNTIYF	TGTGCCAGCAGTTTATCGGGCCCAGCGGGAAACACCATATATTTT
.	.	TRBV20-1	TRBJ2-5	CSARDMGGETQYF	TGCAGTGCTAGAGATATGGGTGGGGAGACCCAGTACTTC
.	TRBD2	TRBV20-1	TRBJ2-1	CSARDDAGGSYNEQFF	TGCAGTGCCAGAGATGATGCGGGAGGATCCTACAATGAGCAGTTCTTC
.	TRBD1	TRBV19	TRBJ1-6	CASSTLTGRNSPLHF	TGTGCCAGTAGTACGCTGACAGGGAGAAATTCACCCCTCCACTTT
many	.	TRBV7-2	TRBJ1-6	CASSYQGWNNSPLHF	TGTGCCAGCAGCTACCAGGGGTGGAATAATTCACCCCTCCACTTT
.	TRBD2	TRBV5-4	TRBJ2-7	CTSSLGLAGGPRRAYEQYF	TGTACCAGCAGCTTGGGACTAGCGGGAGGGCCCCGGAGGGCCTACGAGCAGTACTTC
.	.	TRBV6-2/TRBV6-3	TRBJ1-2	CASSYSTRFGQYGYTF	TGTGCCAGCAGTTACTCTACCAGATTCGGGCAATATGGCTACACCTTC
.	.	TRBV6-5	TRBJ1-2	CASSHVGGYGYTF	TGTGCCAGCAGTCACGTGGGGGGCTATGGCTACACCTTC
many	TRBD2	TRBV19	TRBJ2-3	CATRWTSGTDTQYF	TGTGCCACCCGGTGGACTAGCGGGACAGATACGCAGTATTTT
.	TRBD1	TRBV6-6	TRBJ2-5	CASGSRDRDQETQYF	TGTGCCAGCGGCTCCCGGGACAGGGACCAAGAGACCCAGTACTTC
many	.	TRBV12-3/TRBV12-4	TRBJ2-1	CASSFPRPYNEQFF	TGTGCCAGCAGTTTTCCCAGGCCGTACAATGAGCAGTTCTTC
.	TRBD2	TRBV28	TRBJ2-5	CASSLLAGGRTYF	TGTGCCAGCAGTTTACTAGCGGGAGGACGGACGTACTTC
.	.	TRBV4-3	TRBJ2-7	CASRPDAGSHYEQYF	TGCGCCAGCCGCCCCGATGCGGGATCACACTACGAGCAGTACTTC
.	TRBD1	TRBV24-1	TRBJ2-3	CATRGERGRATDTQYF	TGTGCCACCAGGGGCGAGAGGGGGCGGGCCACAGATACGCAGTATTTT